Below are 6 T cell receptor beta chains sequenced from a single sample in a study of shared clonotypes between healthy human individuals. Method: immunoSEQ multiplex PCR; TCRdb's copy keeps in-frame clones and lacks some. Of some 700,000 clones listed, about 92% were seen once; the top ten hold approximately 35%. The sample was memory CD8+ T cells from PBMCs. Subset: CD45RO+ cells pooled with CCR7-negative TemRA cells. The receptors were sampled from a man aged 18 to 30 in good health. Some clones in this sample may be carry-over from other donors' samples.

This chain links TRBV27 with TRBJ1-2; D gene uncertain. The V and J ends lost 5 bases and 4 bases respectively, with 17 bases between them. This CDR3 has 15 residues. Germline CDR1 and CDR2: MNHEY and SMNVEV (reference sequence). The CDR3 DNA sequence: TGTGCCAGCAGTCAACGAACGTCTACCCCCTATGGCTACACCTTC. This gives the protein CASSQRTSTPYGYTF.

As concerns this clone: A far larger clone lies a single base away; this is likely a read error. The rearrangement links TRBV15 to TRBJ1-2; D is undetermined. Trimming stripped 1 base from V and 4 bases from J, with 10 bases between. Germline V gives CDR1 LNHNV, CDR2 YYDKDF (reference sequence). CDR3 length: 14 amino acids. CDR3 in amino acids: CATSRGQAGYGYTF. The CDR3 nucleotides read TGTGCCACCAGCAGAGGTCAGGCAGGCTATGGCTACACCTTC. Looking up the rest from reference TRBV15 and TRBJ1-2 gives the full variable domain: DAMVIQNPRYQVTQFGKPVTLSCSQTLNHNVMYWYQQKSSQAPKLLFHYYDKDFNNEADTPDNFQSRRPNTSFCFLDIRSPGLGDTAMYLCATSRGQAGYGYTFGSGTRLTVV.

This clone was recorded a few times. The chain joins TRBV30 to TRBJ1-4, with D unresolved. From germline, CDR1 is GTSNPN and CDR2 SVGIG (reference sequence). The V and J ends lost 4 bases and 7 bases respectively, with 10 bases between them. There are 12 residues in the CDR3. The chain's CDR3 is CAWTTRGEKLFF. DNA for the CDR3: TGTGCCTGGACAACCAGAGGTGAAAAACTGTTTTTT.

V and J are TRBV5-1 and TRBJ2-4; a weak D match, TRBD2 (6 bases). CDR1 is SGHRS, CDR2 YFSETQ, per germline. The CDR3 runs 12 residues. The germline V and J ends were trimmed by 2 bases and 7 bases, with 7 bases remaining between them. The CDR3 DNA follows: TGCGCCAGCAGCTTCGCGGGGAACATTCAGTACTTC. The encoded protein is CASSFAGNIQYF.

The rearrangement links TRBV19 to TRBJ2-5, with D uncertain. The CDR3 extends over 15 amino acids. Germline values: CDR1 LNHDA, CDR2 SQIVND (reference sequence). Deletions cut 5 bases from V and 4 bases from J, with 17 bases between. The DNA for the CDR3 is TGTGCCAGTAGTCCCCGCTTGGCTATTTTAGAGACCCAGTACTTC. It specifies CASSPRLAILETQYF.

The rearrangement uses TRBV7-2 and TRBJ2-7; D is unclear. CDR3 length: 14 amino acids. V shed 1 base and J shed 2 bases, with 9 bases lying between them. In germline, CDR1 is SGHTA, CDR2 FQGNSA. The CDR3 spells CASSLGLSAYEQYF. DNA of the CDR3: TGTGCCAGCAGCTTAGGGCTCTCCGCCTACGAGCAGTACTTC.